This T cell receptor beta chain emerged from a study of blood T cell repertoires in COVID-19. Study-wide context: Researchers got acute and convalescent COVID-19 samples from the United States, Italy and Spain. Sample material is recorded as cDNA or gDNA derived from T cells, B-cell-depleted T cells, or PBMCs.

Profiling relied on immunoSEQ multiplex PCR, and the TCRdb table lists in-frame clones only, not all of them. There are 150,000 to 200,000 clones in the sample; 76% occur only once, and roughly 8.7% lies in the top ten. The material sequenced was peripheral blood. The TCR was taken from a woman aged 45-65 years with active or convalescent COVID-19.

The CDR3 loop reads CASSYFPRGQGTEAFF. In DNA, the CDR3 is TGTGCCAGCAGTTACTTCCCCAGGGGGCAGGGCACTGAAGCTTTCTTT. V and J are TRBV6-6 and TRBJ1-1; 8 positions match TRBD1. The germline gives CDR1 MNHNY, CDR2 SVGAGI (reference sequence). V lost 1 base, J lost 4 bases, and 8 bases stayed unmatched. The CDR3 extends over 16 amino acids.